The rows below give T cell receptor beta chains drawn from one sample of a study of metastatic and nonmetastatic thyroid tumors. TCRdb re-called clones via MiXCR from the PCR reads. The profile covers some 4,000 clones, with about 32% appearing a single time and 27% taken by the ten largest. Sequenced sample: adjacent normal tissue. The receptors come from a male donor with papillary thyroid cancer or a benign thyroid nodule (not recorded which). Some clones in this sample may be carry-over from other donors' samples. The CDR3 runs from the conserved cysteine through the conserved F or W.

TRBV6-2/TRBV6-3 CASSFGTGSEQYF
TRBV7-9 CASTDREGEAFF
TRBV7-9 CASSPGQAAGKLFF
TRBV6-1 CASSPWTGGRGTEAFF
TRBV5-1 CASSHPGQPYSEQFF
TRBV3-1 CASSQVGGSGYTF
TRBV28 CASSFLSVGQNTGDLFF
TRBV6-1 CASSEIVYVHEQFF
TRBV20-1 CSADRGRTEAFF
TRBV27 CASSSRTYEQYF
TRBV19 CASSIGDRNTGANVLTF
TRBV5-1 CASSLGLVIGELFF
TRBV6-1 CASRSSGNTIYF
TRBV18 CASLVTTHNEQFF
TRBV28 CASSRSGTQPSYEQYF
TRBV2 CASSEGNGYTF
TRBV19 CASSMVAGGPDTQYF
TRBV12-3/TRBV12-4 CASSHSGRGSEQYF
TRBV12-3/TRBV12-4 CASRPDSRPEAFF
TRBV28 CASSFPLAGTDTQYF
TRBV2 CASSVGLAGEGSSYNEQFF
TRBV5-1 CASSFYGDEKLFF
TRBV7-3 CASSLTRDSGTKFF
TRBV6-1 CASRPAQGWQFF
TRBV20-1 CSARGVVKTQYF
TRBV27 CASSSKTYEQYF
TRBV7-2 CASSLSWTGAYGYTF
TRBV5-1 CASSLVAASSYNSPLHF
TRBV27 CASSLSPTWTEAFF
TRBV5-6 CASSSWDRAGYTF
TRBV20-1 CSAESQDRHTEAFF
TRBV11-2 CASSPQAGRTDTQYF